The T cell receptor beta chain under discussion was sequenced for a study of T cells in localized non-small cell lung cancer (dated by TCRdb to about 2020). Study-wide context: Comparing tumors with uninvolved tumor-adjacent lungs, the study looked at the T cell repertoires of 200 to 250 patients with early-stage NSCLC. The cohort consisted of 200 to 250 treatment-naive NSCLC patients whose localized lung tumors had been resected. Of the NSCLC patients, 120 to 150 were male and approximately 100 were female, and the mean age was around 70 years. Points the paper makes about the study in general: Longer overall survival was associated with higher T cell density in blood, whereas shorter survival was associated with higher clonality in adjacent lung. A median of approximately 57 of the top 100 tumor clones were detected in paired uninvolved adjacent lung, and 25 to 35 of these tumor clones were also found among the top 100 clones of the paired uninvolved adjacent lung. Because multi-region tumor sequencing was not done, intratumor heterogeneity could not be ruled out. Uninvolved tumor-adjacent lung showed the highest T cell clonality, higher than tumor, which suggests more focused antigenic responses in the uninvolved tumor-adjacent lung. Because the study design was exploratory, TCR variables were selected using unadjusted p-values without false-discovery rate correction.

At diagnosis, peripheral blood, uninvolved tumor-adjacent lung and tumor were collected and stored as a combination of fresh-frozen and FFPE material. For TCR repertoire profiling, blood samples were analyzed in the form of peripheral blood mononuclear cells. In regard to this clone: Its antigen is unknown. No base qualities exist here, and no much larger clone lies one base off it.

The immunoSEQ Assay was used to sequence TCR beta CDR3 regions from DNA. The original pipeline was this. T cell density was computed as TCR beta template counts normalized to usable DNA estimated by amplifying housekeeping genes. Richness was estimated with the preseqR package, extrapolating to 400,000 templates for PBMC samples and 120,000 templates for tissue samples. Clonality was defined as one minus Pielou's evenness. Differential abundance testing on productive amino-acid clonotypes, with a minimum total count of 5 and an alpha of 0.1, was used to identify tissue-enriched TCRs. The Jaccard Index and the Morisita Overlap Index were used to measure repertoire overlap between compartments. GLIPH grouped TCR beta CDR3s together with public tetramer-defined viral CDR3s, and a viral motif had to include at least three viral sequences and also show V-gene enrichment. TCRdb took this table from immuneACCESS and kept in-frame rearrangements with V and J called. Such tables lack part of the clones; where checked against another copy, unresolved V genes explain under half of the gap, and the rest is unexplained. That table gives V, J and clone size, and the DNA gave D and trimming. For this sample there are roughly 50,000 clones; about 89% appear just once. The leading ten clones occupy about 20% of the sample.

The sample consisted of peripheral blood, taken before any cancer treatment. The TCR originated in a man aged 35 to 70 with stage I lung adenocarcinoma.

The DNA reads as follows: TGTGCCAGCAGTGGCGGAGGGGGGGACATTCAGTACTTC. This codes for CASSGGGGDIQYF. The chain was built from TRBV2 and TRBJ2-4; TRBD2 could be the D gene, as 7 bases match. Taken from cysteine to phenylalanine, the CDR3 has 13 residues. The DNA shown is the 39-base CDR3, in frame from base 1. CDR1 SNHLY and CDR2 FYNNEI were looked up in the germline V gene. V is reduced by 4 bases and J by 8 bases, leaving a spacing of 12 bases between them. Outside the CDR3, residues come from the reference TRBV2 and TRBJ2-4 proteins, so the full variable domain is: EPEVTQTPSHQVTQMGQEVILRCVPISNHLYFYWYRQILGQKVEFLVSFYNNEISEKSEIFDDQFSVERPDGSNFTLKIRSTKLEDSAMYFCASSGGGGDIQYFGAGTRLSVL.